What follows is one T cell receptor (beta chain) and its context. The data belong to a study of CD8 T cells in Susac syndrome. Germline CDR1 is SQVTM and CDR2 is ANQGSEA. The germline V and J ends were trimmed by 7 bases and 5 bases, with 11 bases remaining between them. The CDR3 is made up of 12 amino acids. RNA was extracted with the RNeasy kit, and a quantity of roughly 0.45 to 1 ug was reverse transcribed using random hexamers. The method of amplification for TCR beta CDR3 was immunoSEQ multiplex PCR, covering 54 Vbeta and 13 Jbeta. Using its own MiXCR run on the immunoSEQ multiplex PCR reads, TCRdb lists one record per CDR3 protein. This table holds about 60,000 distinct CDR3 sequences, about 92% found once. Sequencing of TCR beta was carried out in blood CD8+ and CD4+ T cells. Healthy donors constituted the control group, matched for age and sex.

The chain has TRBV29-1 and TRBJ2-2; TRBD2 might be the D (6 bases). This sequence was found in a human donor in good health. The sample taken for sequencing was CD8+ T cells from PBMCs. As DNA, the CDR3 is TGCAGCGGCCAGGGAGGAACCGGGGAGCTGTTTTTT. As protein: CSGQGGTGELFF.